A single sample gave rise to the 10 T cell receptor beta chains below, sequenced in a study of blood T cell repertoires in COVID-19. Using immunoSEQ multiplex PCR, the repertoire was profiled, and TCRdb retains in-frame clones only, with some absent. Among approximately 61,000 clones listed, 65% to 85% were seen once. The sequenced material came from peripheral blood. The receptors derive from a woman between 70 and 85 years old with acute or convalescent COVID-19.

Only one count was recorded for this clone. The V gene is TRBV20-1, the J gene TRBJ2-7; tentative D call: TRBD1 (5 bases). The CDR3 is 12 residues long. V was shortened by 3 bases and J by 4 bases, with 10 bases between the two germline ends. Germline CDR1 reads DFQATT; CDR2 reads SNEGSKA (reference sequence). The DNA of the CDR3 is TGCAGTGCTAGTTTGGGGCGTTACGAGCAGTACTTC. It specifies CSASLGRYEQYF.

The CDR3 loop reads CASRRVYGANVLTF. The CDR3 DNA reads as TGTGCCAGCAGGCGGGTCTATGGGGCCAACGTCCTGACTTTC. The chain couples TRBV6-5 to TRBJ2-6; D may be TRBD2 (5 bases). V was pared by 6 bases and J by 3 bases, with 9 bases between. The CDR3 sequence is 14 residues long. CDR1 is MNHEY and CDR2 is SVGAGI in the germline V gene.

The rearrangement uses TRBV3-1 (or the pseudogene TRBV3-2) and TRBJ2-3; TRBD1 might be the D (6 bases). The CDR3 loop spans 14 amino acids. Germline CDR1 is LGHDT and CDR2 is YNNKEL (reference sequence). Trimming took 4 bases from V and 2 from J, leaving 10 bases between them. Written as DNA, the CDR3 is TGTGCCAGCAGCCTTCGGGACAACACAGATACGCAGTATTTT. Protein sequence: CASSLRDNTDTQYF.

CDR3 DNA sequence: TGCGCCAGCAGCTACGGTACTTCTTGGACAGACGAGGGTGAGCAGTTCTTC. Translating it yields CASSYGTSWTDEGEQFF. This rearrangement joins TRBV5-1 to TRBJ2-1; D perhaps matches TRBD1 (6 bases). The CDR3 runs 17 residues. From germline, CDR1 is SGHRS and CDR2 YFSETQ. The V gene lost 3 bases and the J gene lost 9 bases, with 25 bases spanning the gap.

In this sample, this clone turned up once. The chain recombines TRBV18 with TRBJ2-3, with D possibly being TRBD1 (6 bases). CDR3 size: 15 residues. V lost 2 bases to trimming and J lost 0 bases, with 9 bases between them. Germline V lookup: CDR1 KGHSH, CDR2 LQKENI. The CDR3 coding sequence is TGTGCCAGCTCACCATGGGACACCAGCACAGATACGCAGTATTTT. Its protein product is CASSPWDTSTDTQYF.

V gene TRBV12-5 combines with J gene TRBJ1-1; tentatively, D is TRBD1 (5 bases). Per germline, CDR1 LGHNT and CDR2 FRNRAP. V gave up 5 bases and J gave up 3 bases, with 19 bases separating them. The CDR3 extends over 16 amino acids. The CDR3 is CASGPPVTGVYTEAFF. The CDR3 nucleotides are TGTGCTAGTGGTCCCCCCGTTACGGGGGTTTACACTGAAGCTTTCTTT.

CDR3 in DNA: TGTGCCAGCAGCTTAGGACGAGACGTGAGGGAGACCCAGTACTTC. This sequence encodes CASSLGRDVRETQYF. The V gene is TRBV7-9, the J gene TRBJ2-5; no firm D call. Between the trimmed V and J ends, which lost 1 base and 5 bases, there was a span of 14 bases. The CDR3 runs to 15 residues. Germline CDR1 and CDR2: SEHNR and FQNEAQ (reference sequence). The full variable domain, rest sourced from reference TRBV7-9 and TRBJ2-5, is DTGVSQNPRHKITKRGQNVTFRCDPISEHNRLYWYRQTLGQGPEFLTYFQNEAQLEKSRLLSDRFSAERPKGSFSTLEIQRTEQGDSAMYLCASSLGRDVRETQYFGPGTRLLVL.

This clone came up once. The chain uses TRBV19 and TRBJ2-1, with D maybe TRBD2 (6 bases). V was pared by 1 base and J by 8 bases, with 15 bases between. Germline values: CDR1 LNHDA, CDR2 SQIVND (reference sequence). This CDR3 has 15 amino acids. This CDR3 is CASSIGRDHIDEQFF. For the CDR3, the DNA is TGTGCCAGTAGTATAGGGAGGGACCATATCGATGAGCAGTTCTTC.

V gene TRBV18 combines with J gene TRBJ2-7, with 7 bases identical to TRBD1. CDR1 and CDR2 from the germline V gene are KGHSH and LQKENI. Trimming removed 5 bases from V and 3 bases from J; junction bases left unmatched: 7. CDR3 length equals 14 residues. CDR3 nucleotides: TGTGCCAGCTCAGCCGGGACAGCCTTCTACGAGCAGTACTTC. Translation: CASSAGTAFYEQYF.

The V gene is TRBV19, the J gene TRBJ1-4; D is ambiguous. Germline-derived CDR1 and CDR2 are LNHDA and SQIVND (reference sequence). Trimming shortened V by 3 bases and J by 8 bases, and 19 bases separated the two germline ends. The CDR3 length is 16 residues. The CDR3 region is CASSILETRQREKLFF. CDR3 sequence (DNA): TGTGCCAGTAGTATCTTGGAAACCCGGCAGAGGGAAAAACTGTTTTTT.